This entry features one T cell receptor beta chain sequence. Losses at the gene ends were 1 base for V and 0 bases for J; bases not matched to a gene: 1. The CDR3 has 16 residues. Germline V CDR1 and CDR2: LGHNA, YSLEER. TCRdb ran MiXCR on the 5' RACE reads and lists one entry per CDR3 protein. The sample yields some 140,000 distinct CDR3 sequences, about 8% seen once. This specimen belongs to a study of CD8 T cells in ankylosing spondylitis. The sequenced sample was synovial fluid, either unsorted or a sorted T cell fraction (not recorded which). V is TRBV4-3 and J is TRBJ2-7; TRBD2 matches 12 bases. The source of this sequence is a male donor with ankylosing spondylitis. CDR3 in amino acids: CASSQGLAGASYEQYF. The CDR3 DNA sequence: TGCGCCAGCAGCCAAGGACTAGCGGGGGCCTCCTACGAGCAGTACTTC.